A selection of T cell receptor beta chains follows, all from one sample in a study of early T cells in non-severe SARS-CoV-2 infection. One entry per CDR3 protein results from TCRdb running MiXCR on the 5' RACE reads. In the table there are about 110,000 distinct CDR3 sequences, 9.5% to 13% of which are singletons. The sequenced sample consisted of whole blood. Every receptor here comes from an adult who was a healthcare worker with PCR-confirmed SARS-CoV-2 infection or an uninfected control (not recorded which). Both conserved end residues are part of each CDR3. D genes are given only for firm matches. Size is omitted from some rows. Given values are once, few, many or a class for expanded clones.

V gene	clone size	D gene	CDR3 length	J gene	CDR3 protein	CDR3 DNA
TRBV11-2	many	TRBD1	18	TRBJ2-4	CASSSGPQGALAKNIQYF	TGTGCCAGCAGCTCAGGACCACAGGGGGCACTAGCCAAAAACATTCAGTACTTC
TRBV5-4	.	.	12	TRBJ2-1	CASSLGGGEQFF	TGTGCCAGCAGCTTGGGCGGGGGCGAGCAGTTCTTC
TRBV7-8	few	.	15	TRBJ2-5	CASSEPRTYQETQYF	TGTGCCAGCAGCGAACCGCGGACGTACCAAGAGACCCAGTACTTC
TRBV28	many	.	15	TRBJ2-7	CASSLGGGYPYEQYF	TGTGCCAGCAGTTTAGGAGGGGGCTACCCCTACGAGCAGTACTTC
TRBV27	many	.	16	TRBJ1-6	CASSYGGLSYNSPLHF	TGTGCCAGCAGTTACGGGGGCCTCTCCTATAATTCACCCCTCCACTTT
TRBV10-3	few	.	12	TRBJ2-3	CAISEPAYTQYF	TGTGCCATCAGTGAGCCGGCGTATACGCAGTATTTT
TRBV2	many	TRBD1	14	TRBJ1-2	CASRRTGDIEGYTF	TGTGCCAGCAGGAGGACAGGGGATATAGAGGGCTACACCTTC
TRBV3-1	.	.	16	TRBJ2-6	CASSLEGGSGANVLTF	TGTGCCAGCAGCCTTGAAGGAGGGTCTGGGGCCAACGTCCTGACTTTC
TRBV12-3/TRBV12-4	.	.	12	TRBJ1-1	CASKGPNREAFF	TGTGCCAGCAAGGGCCCTAACAGGGAAGCTTTCTTT
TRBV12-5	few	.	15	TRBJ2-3	CASGSPRRSTDTQYF	TGTGCTAGTGGCTCACCCCGGAGAAGCACAGATACGCAGTATTTT
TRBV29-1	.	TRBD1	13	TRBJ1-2	CSGRTGGDYGYTF	TGCAGCGGCCGGACAGGGGGAGACTATGGCTACACCTTC
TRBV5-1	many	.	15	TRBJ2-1	CASSLAGQLYNEQFF	TGCGCCAGCAGCTTGGCAGGACAGTTGTACAATGAGCAGTTCTTC
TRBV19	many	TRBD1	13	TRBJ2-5	CASSYRGKETQYF	TGTGCCAGTAGCTACAGGGGAAAAGAGACCCAGTACTTC
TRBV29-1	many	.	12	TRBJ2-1	CSGAVLGVEQFF	TGCAGCGGTGCCGTCCTAGGAGTTGAGCAGTTCTTC
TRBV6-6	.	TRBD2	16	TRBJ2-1	CASSRPAGGFRNEQFF	TGTGCCAGCAGCCGCCCAGCGGGGGGGTTTCGCAATGAGCAGTTCTTC
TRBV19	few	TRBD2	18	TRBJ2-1	CASSMAGGPRVIYNEQFF	TGTGCCAGTAGTATGGCGGGAGGCCCCCGTGTTATCTACAATGAGCAGTTCTTC
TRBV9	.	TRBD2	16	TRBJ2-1	CASSVELAGPYNEQFF	TGTGCCAGCAGCGTCGAATTAGCGGGCCCATACAATGAGCAGTTCTTC